This T cell receptor (beta chain) came from a study of blood T cell repertoires in COVID-19. TCRdb keeps only in-frame clones here, not all; method: immunoSEQ multiplex PCR. The repertoire holds around 160,000 clones, with around four fifths as singletons. The CDR3 loop spans 12 amino acids. Between the trimmed V and J ends, which lost 6 bases and 7 bases, there was a span of 10 bases. The clonotype comes from a woman aged 55-69 years who had recovered from COVID-19. Sample: PBMCs or T cells enriched from blood (not recorded which). The chain is built from TRBV12-3 or TRBV12-4 and TRBJ2-1; tentative D call: TRBD1 (5 bases). CDR3 loop: CASRQGSNEQFF. The CDR3 DNA follows: TGTGCCAGCAGGCAGGGCTCAAATGAGCAGTTCTTC.